A single sample gave rise to the 10 T cell receptor beta chains below, sequenced in a study of blood T cell repertoires in COVID-19. Clones were read by immunoSEQ multiplex PCR, and TCRdb kept only the in-frame ones, dropping some. Among under 250,000 clones listed, under 90% were seen once. The sequencing input was PBMCs or T cells enriched from blood (not recorded which). The origin of the receptors is a woman in her 30s with acute COVID-19.

In the case of this clone: The same CDR3 can be traced to other DNA sequences in this sample. This rearrangement joins TRBV2 to TRBJ1-6; 9 bases are a match to TRBD1. Germline CDR1 is SNHLY and CDR2 is FYNNEI. The J segment lost 4 bases and the V segment lost 3 bases, leaving 1 base of the junction unmatched. The CDR3 consists of 15 residues. CDR3 region: CASSDDRGYNSPLHF. In DNA form, the CDR3 reads TGTGCCAGCAGTGATGACAGGGGGTATAATTCACCCCTCCACTTT.

This clone was seen only once. The chain has TRBV6-6 and TRBJ2-3; 12 bases are a match to TRBD2. The length of the CDR3 is 16 residues. With 7 bases clipped from V and 2 bases from J, the junction kept 7 bases outside the gene matches. Germline CDR1 MNHNY, CDR2 SVGAGI (reference sequence). The CDR3 DNA reads as TGTGCCAGCAACAGACTAGCGGGGGACTACACAGATACGCAGTATTTT. It specifies CASNRLAGDYTDTQYF.

The chain carries TRBV18 and TRBJ2-7; D gene ambiguous. Trimming took 3 bases from V and 4 from J, leaving 16 bases between them. In germline, CDR1 is KGHSH, CDR2 LQKENI. This CDR3 spans 15 amino acids. CDR3 coding DNA: TGTGCCAGCTCACCCCCGGGTAGGTCTGAGTACGAGCAGTACTTC. It specifies CASSPPGRSEYEQYF.

The chain combines TRBV6-6 with TRBJ1-2; D gene uncertain. Trimming shortened V by 0 bases and J by 8 bases, and 16 bases separated the two germline ends. Germline V CDR1 and CDR2: MNHNY, SVGAGI (reference sequence). The CDR3 extends over 15 amino acids. This CDR3 reads CASSYSPLRGLGYTF. CDR3 sequence (DNA): TGTGCCAGCAGTTACTCCCCTCTTCGGGGATTGGGCTACACCTTC.

The genes are TRBV29-1 and TRBJ2-7; 7 bases align to TRBD1. After removal of 7 bases from V and 2 bases from J, the junction contained 11 bases not matched to a gene. The V gene's germline CDR1 is SQVTM and CDR2 ANQGSEA. This CDR3 is built from 14 residues. In DNA form, the CDR3 reads TGCAGCGCCGGGGCCGGGACAGACCCCTACGAGCAGTACTTC. Translation: CSAGAGTDPYEQYF.

This chain links TRBV5-1 with TRBJ2-2, with 11 bases identical to TRBD2. The CDR3 loop spans 16 amino acids. V dropped 4 bases and J dropped 3; count of bases not matched to a gene: 5. The germline CDR1 and CDR2 sequences are SGHRS and YFSETQ. The CDR3, as DNA: TGCGCCAGCAGCATTAGCGGGGGGGCCGACACCGGGGAGCTGTTTTTT. It codes for CASSISGGADTGELFF.

This clone was recorded only once. This chain uses TRBV29-1 with TRBJ2-3; D call uncertain. Germline lookup yields CDR1 SQVTM and CDR2 ANQGSEA. The V gene lost 8 bases and the J gene lost 6 bases, with 18 bases spanning the gap. The CDR3 is 13 amino acids. The CDR3 DNA sequence: TGCAGCATCCTAATACTCGAGAGGGATACGCAGTATTTT. Residues: CSILILERDTQYF.

The chain carries TRBV28 and TRBJ1-3; 8 bases agree with TRBD1. Per germline, CDR1 MDHEN and CDR2 SYDVKM. CDR3 length: 15 residues. V lost 5 bases, J lost 2 bases, and 5 bases stayed unmatched. CDR3 coding DNA: TGTGCCAGCAGTCTCCGACAGGGGACTGGAAACACCATATATTTT. This sequence encodes CASSLRQGTGNTIYF.

The rearrangement joins TRBV7-2 to TRBJ1-1, with D uncertain. This CDR3 comprises 14 residues. Trimming pared 2 bases from V and 0 bases from J, leaving 7 bases between. Germline V CDR1 and CDR2: SGHTA, FQGNSA. CDR3 region: CASSLLTLNTEAFF. The CDR3 region has the DNA TGTGCCAGCAGCTTACTTACACTGAACACTGAAGCTTTCTTT.

The V call is TRBV5-1, the J call TRBJ2-2; no clear D. The CDR3 extends over 16 amino acids. The germline V gene encodes CDR1 SGHRS and CDR2 YFSETQ. With 4 bases removed from V and 0 bases from J, the gap between germline ends came to 13 bases. CDR3 loop: CASSETQNSNTGELFF. The CDR3 DNA sequence: TGCGCCAGCAGCGAAACCCAGAATTCGAACACCGGGGAGCTGTTTTTT.